These T cell receptor beta chains were read from a single sample in a study of Tregs in tolerant kidney transplant recipients. The data were produced by immunoSEQ multiplex PCR, yet TCRdb's version contains in-frame clones alone and is incomplete. The sample carries about 64,000 clones, about 90% recorded once. The material was CD4+ T cells from blood (PBMCs), obtained 6 months after the transplant. These receptors were obtained from a human patient who received a combined kidney and bone marrow transplant. Some T cells may originate from the graft donor. Each CDR3 is given with its conserved first and last residue.

J | length | V | CDR3
TRBJ2-2 | 17 | TRBV4-3 | CASSQGRAGFNTGELFF
TRBJ2-7 | 12 | TRBV5-1 | CASSFDRDRRYF
TRBJ2-7 | 15 | TRBV18 | CASSLRDITMGEQYF
TRBJ1-1 | 15 | TRBV7-9 | CASSLALTGKIEAFF
TRBJ2-5 | 15 | TRBV19 | CASSTRAGVQETQYF
TRBJ2-2 | 15 | TRBV7-9 | CASSSWVLDSGELFF
TRBJ2-1 | 14 | TRBV9 | CASSVGGGNGEQFF
TRBJ2-1 | 16 | TRBV6-5 | CASSYSGGLSVNEQFF
TRBJ1-2 | 13 | TRBV5-5 | CASSPGWGVGYTF
TRBJ2-7 | 11 | TRBV20-1 | CSARDYREQYF
TRBJ2-7 | 13 | TRBV4-3 | CASSGRQGTEQYF